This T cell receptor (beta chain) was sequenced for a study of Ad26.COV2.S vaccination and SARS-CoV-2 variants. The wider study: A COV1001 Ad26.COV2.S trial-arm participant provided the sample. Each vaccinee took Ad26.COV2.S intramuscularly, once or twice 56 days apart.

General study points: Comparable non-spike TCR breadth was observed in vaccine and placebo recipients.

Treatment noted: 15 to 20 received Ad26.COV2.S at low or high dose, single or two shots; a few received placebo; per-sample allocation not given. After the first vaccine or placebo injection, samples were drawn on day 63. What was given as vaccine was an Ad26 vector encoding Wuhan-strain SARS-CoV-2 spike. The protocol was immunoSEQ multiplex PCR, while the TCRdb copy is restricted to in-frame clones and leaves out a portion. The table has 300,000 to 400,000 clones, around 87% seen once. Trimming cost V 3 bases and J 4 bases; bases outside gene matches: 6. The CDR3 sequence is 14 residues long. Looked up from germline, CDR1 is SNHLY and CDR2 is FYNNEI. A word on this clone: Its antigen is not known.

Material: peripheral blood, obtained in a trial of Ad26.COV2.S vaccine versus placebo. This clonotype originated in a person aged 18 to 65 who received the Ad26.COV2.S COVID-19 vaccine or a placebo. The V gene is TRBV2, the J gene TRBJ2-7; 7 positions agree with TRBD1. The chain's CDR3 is CASSDPGQTYEQYF. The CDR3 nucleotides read TGTGCCAGCAGTGATCCGGGACAGACTTACGAGCAGTACTTC. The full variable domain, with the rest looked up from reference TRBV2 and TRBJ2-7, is EPEVTQTPSHQVTQMGQEVILRCVPISNHLYFYWYRQILGQKVEFLVSFYNNEISEKSEIFDDQFSVERPDGSNFTLKIRSTKLEDSAMYFCASSDPGQTYEQYFGPGTRLTVT.